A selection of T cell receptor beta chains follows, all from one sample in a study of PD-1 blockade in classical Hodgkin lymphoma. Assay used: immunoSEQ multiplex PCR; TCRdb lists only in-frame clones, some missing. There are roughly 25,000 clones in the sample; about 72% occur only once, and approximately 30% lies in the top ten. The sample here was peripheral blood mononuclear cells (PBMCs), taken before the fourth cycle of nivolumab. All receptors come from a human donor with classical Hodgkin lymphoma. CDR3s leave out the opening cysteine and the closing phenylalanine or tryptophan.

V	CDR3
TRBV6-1	ASSEGQGADTQY
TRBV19	ASSITDTGGTEAF
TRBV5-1	ASSPDSFNGYT
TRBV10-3	AISAPDRGTDTQY
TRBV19	ASSISGGGRETQY
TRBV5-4	ASSQDQGNGYT
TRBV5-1	ASSSGFGNQPQH
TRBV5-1	ASSPGGYNTDTQY
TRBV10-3	AISKGGYSGYT
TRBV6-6	ASSWGDSYNEQF
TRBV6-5	ASSYSVYGNQPQH
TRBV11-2	ASSLKDREANYGYT
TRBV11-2	ASSLDSAEAF
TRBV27	ASSTTGGAGYT
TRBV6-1	ASSLQGVVDEQY